This T cell receptor (beta chain) was observed in a study of Graves' ophthalmopathy and Graves' hyperthyroidism. The length of the CDR3 is 12 residues. Per the germline V gene, CDR1 is DFQATT and CDR2 is SNEGSKA (reference sequence). The germline V and J ends were trimmed by 3 bases and 4 bases, with 7 bases remaining between them. Amplifying from RNA transcripts, the study obtained TCR beta CDR3 regions. Investigators did first-round RT-PCR with HTBI primers, then second-round multiplex PCR. A single record per CDR3 protein comes from TCRdb applying MiXCR to the multiplex PCR reads. The top ten clones hold 5.5% to 7% of a sample with approximately 410,000 distinct CDR3 sequences, 15% of them seen once. This clonotype was counted ten times or more.

The V gene is TRBV20-1, the J gene TRBJ1-5; D is ambiguous. The TCR was taken from a woman under 30 with stable Graves' hyperthyroidism. The specimen was peripheral blood. CDR3 DNA: TGCAGTGCTAGTCCCGCTAATCAGCCCCAGCATTTT. Its translation: CSASPANQPQHF.